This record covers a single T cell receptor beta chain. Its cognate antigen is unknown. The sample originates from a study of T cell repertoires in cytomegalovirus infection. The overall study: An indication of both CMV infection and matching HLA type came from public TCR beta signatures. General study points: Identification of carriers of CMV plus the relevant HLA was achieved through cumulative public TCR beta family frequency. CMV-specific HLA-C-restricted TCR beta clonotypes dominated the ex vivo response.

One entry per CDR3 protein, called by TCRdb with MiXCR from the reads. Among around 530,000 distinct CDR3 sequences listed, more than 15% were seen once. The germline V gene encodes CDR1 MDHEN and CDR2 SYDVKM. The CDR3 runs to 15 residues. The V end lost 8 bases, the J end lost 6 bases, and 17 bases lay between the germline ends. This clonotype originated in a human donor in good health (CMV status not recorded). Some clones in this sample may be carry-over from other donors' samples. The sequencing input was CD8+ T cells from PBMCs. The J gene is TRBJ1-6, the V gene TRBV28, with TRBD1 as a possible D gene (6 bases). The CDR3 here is CASGPRTALNSPLHF. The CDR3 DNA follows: TGTGCCAGCGGCCCGAGGACAGCTCTTAATTCACCCCTCCACTTT.